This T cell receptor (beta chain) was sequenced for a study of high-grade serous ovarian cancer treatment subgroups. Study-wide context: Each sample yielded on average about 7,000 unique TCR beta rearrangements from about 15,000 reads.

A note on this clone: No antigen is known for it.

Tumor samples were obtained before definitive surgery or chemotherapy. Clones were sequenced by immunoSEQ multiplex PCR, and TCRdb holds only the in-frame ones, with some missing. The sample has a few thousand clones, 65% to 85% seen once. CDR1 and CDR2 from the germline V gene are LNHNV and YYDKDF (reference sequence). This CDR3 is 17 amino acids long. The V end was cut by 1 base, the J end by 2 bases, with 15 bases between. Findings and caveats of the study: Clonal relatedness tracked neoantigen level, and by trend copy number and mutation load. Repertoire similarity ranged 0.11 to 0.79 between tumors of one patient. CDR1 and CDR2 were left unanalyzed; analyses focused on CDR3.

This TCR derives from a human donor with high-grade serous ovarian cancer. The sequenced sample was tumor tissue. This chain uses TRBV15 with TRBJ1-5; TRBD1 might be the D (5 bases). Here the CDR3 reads CATSRGGRGGGNQPQHF. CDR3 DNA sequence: TGTGCCACCAGCAGAGGTGGGAGGGGAGGTGGCAATCAGCCCCAGCATTTT.